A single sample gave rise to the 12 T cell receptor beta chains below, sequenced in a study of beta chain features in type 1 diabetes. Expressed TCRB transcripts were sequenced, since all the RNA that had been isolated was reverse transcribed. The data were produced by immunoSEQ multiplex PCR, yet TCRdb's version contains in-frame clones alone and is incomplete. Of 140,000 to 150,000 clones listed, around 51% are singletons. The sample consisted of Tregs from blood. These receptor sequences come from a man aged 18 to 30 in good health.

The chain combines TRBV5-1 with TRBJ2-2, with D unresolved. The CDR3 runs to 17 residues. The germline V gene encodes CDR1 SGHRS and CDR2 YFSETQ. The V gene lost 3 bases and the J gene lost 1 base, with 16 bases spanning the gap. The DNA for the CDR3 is TGCGCCAGCAGCTCGGGTGACGTTAGCAGGAACACCGGGGAGCTGTTTTTT. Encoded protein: CASSSGDVSRNTGELFF.

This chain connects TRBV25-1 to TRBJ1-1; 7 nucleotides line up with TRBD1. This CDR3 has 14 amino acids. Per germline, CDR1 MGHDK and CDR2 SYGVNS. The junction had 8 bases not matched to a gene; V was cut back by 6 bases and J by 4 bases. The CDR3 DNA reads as TGTGCCAGCAGGGCCCAGGGGGATGGCACTGAAGCTTTCTTT. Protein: CASRAQGDGTEAFF.

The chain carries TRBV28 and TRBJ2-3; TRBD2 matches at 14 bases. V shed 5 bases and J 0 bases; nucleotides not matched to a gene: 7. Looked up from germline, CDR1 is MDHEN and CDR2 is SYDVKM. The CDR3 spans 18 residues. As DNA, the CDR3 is TGTGCCAGCAGTATCGCCGGGACTAGCGGGGGTAGCACAGATACGCAGTATTTT. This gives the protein CASSIAGTSGGSTDTQYF.

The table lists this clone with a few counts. The CDR3 nucleotides are TGTGCCAGCAGCCGCGAGGGCCAGAACTATGGCTACACCTTC. Translating it yields CASSREGQNYGYTF. This chain uses TRBV4-2 with TRBJ1-2; D is undetermined. V was clipped by 4 bases and J by 2 bases, with 11 bases between them. Germline V CDR1 and CDR2: LGHNA, YNFKEQ. There are 14 residues in the CDR3.

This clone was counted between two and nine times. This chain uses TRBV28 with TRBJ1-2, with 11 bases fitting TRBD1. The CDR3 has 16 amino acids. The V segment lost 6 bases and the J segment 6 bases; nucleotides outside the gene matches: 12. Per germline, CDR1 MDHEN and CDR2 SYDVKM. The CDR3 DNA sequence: TGTGCCAGCAGACCCACCGGGACAGGGGGGTATAATGGCTACACCTTC. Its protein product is CASRPTGTGGYNGYTF.

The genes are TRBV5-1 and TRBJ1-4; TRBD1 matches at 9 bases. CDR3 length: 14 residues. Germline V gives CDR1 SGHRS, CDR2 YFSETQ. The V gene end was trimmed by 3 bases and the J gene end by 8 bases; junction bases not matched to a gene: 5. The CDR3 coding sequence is TGCGCCAGCAGCTCTTTGACAGGGGGGGAAAAACTGTTTTTT. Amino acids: CASSSLTGGEKLFF.

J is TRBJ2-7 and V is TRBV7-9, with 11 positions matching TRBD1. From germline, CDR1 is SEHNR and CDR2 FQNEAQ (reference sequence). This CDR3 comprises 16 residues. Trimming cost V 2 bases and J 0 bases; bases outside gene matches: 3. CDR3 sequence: CASSLRTGGSSYEQYF. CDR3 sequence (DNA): TGTGCCAGCAGCTTAAGGACAGGGGGCAGCTCCTACGAGCAGTACTTC.

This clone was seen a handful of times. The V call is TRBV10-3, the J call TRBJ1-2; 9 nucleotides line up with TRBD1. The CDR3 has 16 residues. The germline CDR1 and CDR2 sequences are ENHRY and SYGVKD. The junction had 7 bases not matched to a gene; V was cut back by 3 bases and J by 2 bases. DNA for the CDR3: TGTGCCATCAGTGACCCGCCAGGGACAGGGAACTATGGCTACACCTTC. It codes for CAISDPPGTGNYGYTF.

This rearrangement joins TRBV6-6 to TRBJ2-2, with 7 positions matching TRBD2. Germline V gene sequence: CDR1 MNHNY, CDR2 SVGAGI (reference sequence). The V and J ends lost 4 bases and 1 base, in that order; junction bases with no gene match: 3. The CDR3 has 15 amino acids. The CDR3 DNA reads TGTGCCAGCAGTTTGACTAGCTGGAACACCGGGGAGCTGTTTTTT. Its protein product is CASSLTSWNTGELFF.

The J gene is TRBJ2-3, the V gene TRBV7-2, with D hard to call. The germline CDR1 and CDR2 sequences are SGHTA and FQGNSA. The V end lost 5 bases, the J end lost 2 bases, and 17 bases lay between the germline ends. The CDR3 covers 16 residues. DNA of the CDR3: TGTGCCAGCAGCCAGAGGTCTACAAGATTCACAGATACGCAGTATTTT. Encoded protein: CASSQRSTRFTDTQYF.

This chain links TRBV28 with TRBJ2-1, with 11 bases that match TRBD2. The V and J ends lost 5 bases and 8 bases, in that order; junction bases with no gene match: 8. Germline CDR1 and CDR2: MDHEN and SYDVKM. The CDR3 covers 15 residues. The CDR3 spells CASSLGGLAVHEQFF. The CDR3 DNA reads TGTGCCAGCAGTCTAGGGGGACTAGCGGTCCATGAGCAGTTCTTC.

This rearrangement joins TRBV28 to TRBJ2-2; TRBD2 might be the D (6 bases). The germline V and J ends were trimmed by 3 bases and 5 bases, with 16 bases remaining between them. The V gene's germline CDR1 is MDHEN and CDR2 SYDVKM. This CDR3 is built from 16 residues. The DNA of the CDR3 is TGTGCCAGCAGTTTTAGGCGGGGCAGAGGGACCGGGGAGCTGTTTTTT. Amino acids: CASSFRRGRGTGELFF.